This T cell receptor beta chain appears in the sequencing data of a study of OX40 agonist ivuxolimab in advanced cancers. The CDR3 extends over 16 amino acids. The V gene end was trimmed by 1 base and the J gene end by 5 bases; junction bases not matched to a gene: 6. The V gene's germline CDR1 is SGHDT and CDR2 YYEEEE. The data were produced by immunoSEQ multiplex PCR, yet TCRdb's version contains in-frame clones alone and is incomplete. The sample holds some 42,000 clones; around 84% are singletons and the top ten take around a fifth. The V call is TRBV5-6, the J call TRBJ2-2, with 9 positions matching TRBD1. The source is an adult with an advanced solid tumor such as melanoma, head and neck, liver or kidney cancer. Here the sequenced sample was CD4+ or CD8+ T cells sorted from blood, taken in a trial of the OX40 agonist ivuxolimab. The CDR3 bases are TGTGCCAGCAGCTTGTCCGACAGGGGGAGAACCGGGGAGCTGTTTTTT. It codes for CASSLSDRGRTGELFF.